The 2 T cell receptor beta chains below all came from one sample that was sequenced in a study of blood T cells in healthy people across ages. Then a second PCR, running roughly 6 to 12 cycles, was carried out with a sample-barcoded 5' primer and a J-beta primer mix. In TCRdb, the 5' RACE reads were re-called with MiXCR into one record per CDR3 protein. The table has approximately 580,000 distinct CDR3 sequences, about 24% seen once. The same sample was also used in a study of T cells of mothers and their children.

Material for sequencing was blood. These receptors all come from a boy between 10 and 17 years old in good health.

The rearrangement uses TRBV4-3 and TRBJ2-3; maybe TRBD1 (6 bases). V was shortened by 0 bases and J by 3 bases, with 16 bases between the two germline ends. The CDR3 extends over 17 amino acids. Germline V gives CDR1 LGHNA, CDR2 YSLEER. The CDR3 loop reads CASSQEVGAGVTDTQYF. DNA of the CDR3: TGCGCCAGCAGCCAAGAGGTCGGGGCAGGGGTGACAGATACGCAGTATTTT.

This clonotype showed up just a few times. This chain uses TRBV3-1 with TRBJ1-6; TRBD1 matches at 7 bases. Germline V gene lookup returns CDR1 LGHDT and CDR2 YNNKEL (reference sequence). This CDR3 has 15 residues. The junction had 7 bases not matched to a gene; V was cut back by 4 bases and J by 7 bases. The CDR3, as DNA: TGTGCCAGCAGCCTTGTCGCAGGGGGGAATTCACCCCTCCACTTT. Protein product: CASSLVAGGNSPLHF.